The clone carrying this T cell receptor (beta chain) was seen more than once but under ten times. Its specificity is unknown. TCRdb analysed the 5' RACE reads with MiXCR anew, one entry per CDR3 protein. The repertoire holds about 890,000 distinct CDR3 sequences, with approximately 13% as singletons. This entry belongs to a study of identical twins. Donors uniformly comprised healthy Caucasians. General study results and limits: Cord blood beta clonotypes present at high abundance carried fewer insertions; no such pattern appeared in memory repertoires.

The germline gives CDR1 SQVTM, CDR2 ANQGSEA. V lost 4 bases, J lost 6 bases, and 16 bases lay in between. The CDR3 extends over 14 amino acids. The sample was also linked to a second study, of yellow fever vaccine responses in identical twins. Turning to that study: The authors reported partly convergent, partly personalized vaccine responses in identical twins.

The V and J genes are TRBV29-1 and TRBJ2-1; D is possibly TRBD1 or TRBD2 (6 bases each). The sample consisted of PBMCs. This sequence was found in a woman younger than 30 in good health. The CDR3 spells CSVGGTQGTNEQFF. In nucleotides, the CDR3 is TGCAGCGTTGGTGGGACTCAGGGGACCAATGAGCAGTTCTTC.